This entry lists 20 T cell receptor beta chains sequenced from one sample in a study of shared clonotypes between healthy human individuals. Method: immunoSEQ multiplex PCR; TCRdb's copy keeps in-frame clones and lacks some. This table has under 1,900,000 clones, around 98.5% appearing once. The sequencing sample was made of naive CD4+ T cells sorted from blood. Indicated subset: CD45RA+ positively selected. Receptors were obtained from a man aged 30 to 39 in good health.

The chain recombines TRBV14 with TRBJ2-1, with D maybe TRBD1 (6 bases). This CDR3 has 17 amino acids. CDR1 and CDR2 (germline): SGHDN, FVKESK. Between the trimmed V and J ends, which lost 0 bases and 4 bases, there was a span of 16 bases. CDR3 region: CASSQDGQGKIYNEQFF. The CDR3 DNA is TGTGCCAGCAGCCAAGATGGGCAGGGGAAAATATACAATGAGCAGTTCTTC. Complete variable domain (other parts from reference TRBV14 and TRBJ2-1): EAGVTQFPSHSVIEKGQTVTLRCDPISGHDNLYWYRRVMGKEIKFLLHFVKESKQDESGMPNNRFLAERTGGTYSTLKVQPAELEDSGVYFCASSQDGQGKIYNEQFFGPGTRLTVL.

The chain joins TRBV6-1 to TRBJ2-5; 10 bases fit TRBD1. V shed 6 bases, J shed 6 bases, and the junction held 4 bases outside the gene matches. CDR1 is MNHNS and CDR2 is SASEGT in the germline V gene. The CDR3 runs 13 residues. CDR3 bases: TGTGCCAGCAGAGGACAGGGGGTAAAGACCCAGTACTTC. Encoded protein: CASRGQGVKTQYF.

The chain links TRBV5-5 to TRBJ1-5; D might be TRBD1 (5 bases). The V gene's germline CDR1 is SGHKS and CDR2 YYEKEE (reference sequence). Trimming removed 4 bases from V and 4 bases from J, with 12 bases in between. CDR3 length: 14 amino acids. The CDR3 nucleotides are TGTGCCAGCAGCCGGGGGTTTGATAATCAGCCCCAGCATTTT. Translated: CASSRGFDNQPQHF.

V and J are TRBV30 and TRBJ2-1, with TRBD2 identical over 12 bases. The CDR3 runs 16 residues. V lost 3 bases, J lost 4 bases, and 7 bases stayed unmatched. CDR1 and CDR2 (germline): GTSNPN, SVGIG (reference sequence). The CDR3 protein is CAWSRLAGVRYNEQFF. DNA for the CDR3: TGTGCCTGGAGCAGACTAGCGGGGGTTAGATACAATGAGCAGTTCTTC. The full variable domain, its missing parts supplied by reference TRBV30 and TRBJ2-1, is SQTIHQWPATLVQPVGSPLSLECTVEGTSNPNLYWYRQAAGRGLQLLFYSVGIGQISSEVPQNLSASRPQDRQFILSSKKLLLSDSGFYLCAWSRLAGVRYNEQFFGPGTRLTVL.

This clone was counted once. The chain carries TRBV7-3 and TRBJ1-5; D unresolved. The CDR3 spans 18 residues. The V gene lost 5 bases and the J gene lost 0 bases, with 20 bases spanning the gap. CDR1 is SGHTA, CDR2 FQGTGA, per germline. In DNA form, the CDR3 reads TGTGCCAGCAGCCCGAACCCCCGCCTTGTGATTAGCAATCAGCCCCAGCATTTT. This encodes CASSPNPRLVISNQPQHF.

To note about this clone: This specimen includes other DNA sequences encoding the same CDR3. The chain carries TRBV29-1 and TRBJ2-1; possibly TRBD2 for D (6 bases). The germline CDR1 and CDR2 sequences are SQVTM and ANQGSEA. The ends were cut back, 3 bases at V and 4 bases at J, with 10 bases in the middle. The CDR3 is made up of 13 amino acids. CDR3 residues: CSVEGSGYNEQFF. DNA of the CDR3: TGCAGCGTTGAGGGTAGCGGTTACAATGAGCAGTTCTTC.

The chain combines TRBV7-2 with TRBJ2-1; TRBD1 or TRBD2 may be the D gene (5 bases each). The CDR3 is 12 amino acids. Germline assignment: CDR1 SGHTA and CDR2 FQGNSA. V lost 1 base and J 15 bases, leaving 13 bases between the germline ends. As DNA, the CDR3 is TGTGCCAGCAGCTTAGGAGTTTTTGGGGGGTTCTTC. Amino acids: CASSLGVFGGFF.

The J gene is TRBJ2-7, the V gene TRBV6-5, with 10 positions matching TRBD1. Germline CDR1 is MNHEY and CDR2 is SVGAGI. Germline trimming cut 5 bases from V and 6 bases from J; bases unmatched to any gene: 10. This CDR3 has 15 residues. Here the CDR3 reads CASSPAGQGWGEQYF. The CDR3 DNA sequence: TGTGCCAGCAGTCCAGCGGGACAGGGGTGGGGCGAGCAGTACTTC.

This rearrangement joins TRBV10-3 to TRBJ2-1, with 9 bases lining up with TRBD2. This CDR3 comprises 16 residues. Losses at the gene ends were 0 bases for V and 10 bases for J; bases not matched to a gene: 10. The germline V gene has CDR1 ENHRY and CDR2 SYGVKD. The CDR3 protein is CAISESGGRALGEQFF. In DNA, the CDR3 is TGTGCCATCAGTGAGTCCGGCGGGAGGGCCTTGGGGGAGCAGTTCTTC.

The CDR3 sequence is CASSTRLAGGVTQYF. The CDR3 DNA is TGCGCCAGCAGCACCCGACTAGCGGGAGGGGTGACCCAGTACTTC. The chain recombines TRBV5-1 with TRBJ2-5; 14 bases are shared with TRBD2. CDR1 and CDR2 (germline): SGHRS, YFSETQ. This CDR3 has 15 amino acids. With 4 bases clipped from V and 7 bases from J, the junction kept 6 bases outside the gene matches. Drawing the rest from reference TRBV5-1 and TRBJ2-5, the complete variable domain is KAGVTQTPRYLIKTRGQQVTLSCSPISGHRSVSWYQQTPGQGLQFLFEYFSETQRNKGNFPGRFSGRQFSNSRSEMNVSTLELGDSALYLCASSTRLAGGVTQYFGPGTRLLVL.

The rearrangement links TRBV5-1 to TRBJ2-1, with D possibly matching TRBD2 (7 bases). This CDR3 contains 13 residues. Trimming removed 3 bases at V and 8 bases at J, with 12 bases between. Germline values: CDR1 SGHRS, CDR2 YFSETQ. Here the CDR3 reads CASSSPGGYEQFF. CDR3 sequence (DNA): TGCGCCAGCAGCTCTCCGGGGGGCTATGAGCAGTTCTTC.

V gene TRBV4-3 combines with J gene TRBJ1-4; 10 nucleotides line up with TRBD1. Trimming at V came to 2 bases and at J to 7 bases, leaving 4 bases not matched to a gene. The CDR3 totals 15 residues. The germline gives CDR1 LGHNA, CDR2 YSLEER. CDR3 in amino acids: CASSQQTGGGEKLFF. The CDR3 coding sequence is TGCGCCAGCAGCCAACAGACAGGGGGCGGTGAAAAACTGTTTTTT.

This sequence joins TRBV7-2 and TRBJ2-7; maybe TRBD1 (6 bases). Germline CDR1 SGHTA, CDR2 FQGNSA. The V and J ends lost 1 base and 3 bases respectively, with 10 bases between them. CDR3 size: 14 residues. The CDR3 sequence: CASSLGTDIYEQYF. Here the CDR3 DNA reads TGTGCCAGCAGCTTAGGGACAGACATCTACGAGCAGTACTTC. Drawing the rest from reference TRBV7-2 and TRBJ2-7, the complete variable domain is GAGVSQSPSNKVTEKGKDVELRCDPISGHTALYWYRQSLGQGLEFLIYFQGNSAPDKSGLPSDRFSAERTGGSVSTLTIQRTQQEDSAVYLCASSLGTDIYEQYFGPGTRLTVT.

This sequence joins TRBV5-6 and TRBJ2-1; no reliable D call. The V gene lost 2 bases and the J gene lost 7 bases, with 19 bases spanning the gap. This CDR3 is 16 amino acids long. Germline V lookup: CDR1 SGHDT, CDR2 YYEEEE. CDR3 coding DNA: TGTGCCAGCAGCTTTTCTGGTCTGAGTGGGTATAATGAGCAGTTCTTC. Its translation: CASSFSGLSGYNEQFF.

This clone was seen a single time. The rearrangement uses TRBV25-1 and TRBJ2-7, with D hard to call. The CDR3 consists of 14 residues. CDR1 MGHDK and CDR2 SYGVNS come from the germline V gene. The ends were cut back, 5 bases at V and 4 bases at J, with 15 bases in the middle. CDR3 residues: CASSPLGEAYEQYF. CDR3 coding DNA: TGTGCCAGCAGTCCCCTTGGGGAAGCTTACGAGCAGTACTTC.

The chain couples TRBV6-1 to TRBJ2-7; no definite D call. The germline V and J ends were trimmed by 2 bases and 3 bases, with 11 bases remaining between them. The CDR3 length is 14 residues. Germline-derived CDR1 and CDR2 are MNHNS and SASEGT. CDR3 sequence reads: CASSEWSLRYEQYF. For the CDR3, the DNA is TGTGCCAGCAGTGAATGGAGCCTCCGCTACGAGCAGTACTTC.

This chain links TRBV28 with TRBJ1-2, with TRBD1 as a possible D gene (6 bases). Germline V lookup: CDR1 MDHEN, CDR2 SYDVKM. The V end was cut by 2 bases, the J end by 9 bases, with 13 bases between. The CDR3 loop spans 13 amino acids. CDR3 bases: TGTGCCAGCAGTTTAAGTCGGGGGGCGAGCTACACCTTC. Its translation: CASSLSRGASYTF.

The rearrangement joins TRBV7-9 to TRBJ2-7, with D possibly being TRBD1 (6 bases). Trimming left V 5 bases short and J 2 bases short, with 10 bases between. The germline V gene has CDR1 SEHNR and CDR2 FQNEAQ (reference sequence). This CDR3 comprises 13 residues. Here the CDR3 DNA reads TGTGCCAGCAGCGAGGGACACCCCTACGAGCAGTACTTC. Its translation is CASSEGHPYEQYF.

The chain joins TRBV29-1 to TRBJ1-3; D gene unclear. Trimming left V 7 bases short and J 0 bases short, with 7 bases between. Germline V gene sequence: CDR1 SQVTM, CDR2 ANQGSEA. The CDR3 extends over 12 amino acids. The CDR3 protein is CSAGTSGNTIYF. The CDR3 DNA sequence: TGCAGCGCCGGAACCTCTGGAAACACCATATATTTT.

The CDR3 is CASSSPLPLGGHTF. The CDR3 nucleotides are TGTGCCAGCAGCTCCCCCCTGCCCCTAGGGGGCCACACCTTC. The chain joins TRBV5-6 to TRBJ1-2; 7 bases agree with TRBD1. The CDR3 extends over 14 amino acids. CDR1 SGHDT and CDR2 YYEEEE come from the germline V gene. The ends lost 3 bases at V and 12 bases at J; junction bases unmatched: 14.